This T cell receptor beta chain was sequenced for a study of T-cell reconstitution after alpha-beta-depleted transplantation in children. This CDR3 comprises 13 residues. Trimming stripped 2 bases from V and 7 bases from J, with 10 bases between. Broader study findings: By one year post-transplant, T-cell counts and diversity largely arose from T cells that were newly produced. Expanded graft clones, several hundred of them, were reportedly the source of alpha-beta T cells about two months after transplant.

In its sample, this clonotype was seen many times. As yet, its antigen is unknown. Molecular barcoding with unique molecular identifiers was used for the TCRbeta library. TCRdb fed the PCR reads into MiXCR, producing one record per CDR3 protein. Among some 110,000 distinct CDR3 sequences listed, under 13% were seen once. The rearrangement links TRBV12-3 or TRBV12-4 to TRBJ2-3; D possibly corresponds to TRBD1 (5 bases). This clonotype originated in a boy aged 2 to 10 with acute lymphoblastic leukemia, due to receive a stem cell transplant. The source material was PBMCs, sampled before TCRalphabeta/CD19-depleted stem cell transplant. The DNA of the CDR3 is TGTGCCAGCAGTTTAAAGACAGCCTATACGCAGTATTTT. Its translation: CASSLKTAYTQYF.